A single T cell receptor (beta chain) is shown here with its context. The record originates from a study of cytomegalovirus exposure and HLA in healthy donors. This CDR3 spans 12 amino acids. Germline trimming cut 6 bases from V and 6 bases from J; bases unmatched to any gene: 4. The germline gives CDR1 WSHSY, CDR2 SAAADI. PCR used 60 Vbeta primers and 13 Jbeta primers. Sequencing used immunoSEQ multiplex PCR; TCRdb keeps in-frame clones, though not all of them. Among under 250,000 clones listed, 70% to 80% were seen once. The source is a woman aged 25 to 39 in good health and CMV-seropositive. The chain carries TRBV10-2 and TRBJ1-2; 7 nucleotides line up with TRBD1. Sequenced input: PBMCs. The CDR3 DNA sequence: TGCGCCAGCAGGAGACAGGGCAATGGCTACACCTTC. It encodes CASRRQGNGYTF.